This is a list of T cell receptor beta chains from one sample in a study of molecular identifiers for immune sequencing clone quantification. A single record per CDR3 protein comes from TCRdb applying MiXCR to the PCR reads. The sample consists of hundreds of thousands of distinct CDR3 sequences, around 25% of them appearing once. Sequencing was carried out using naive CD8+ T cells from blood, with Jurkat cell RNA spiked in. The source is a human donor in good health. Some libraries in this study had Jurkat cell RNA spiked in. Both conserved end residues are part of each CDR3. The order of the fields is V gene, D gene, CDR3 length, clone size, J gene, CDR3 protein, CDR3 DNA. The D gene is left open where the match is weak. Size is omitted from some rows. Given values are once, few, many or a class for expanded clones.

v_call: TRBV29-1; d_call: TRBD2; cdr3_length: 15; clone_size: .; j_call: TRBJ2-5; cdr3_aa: CSVFPGLAGVAPQYF; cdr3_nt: TGCAGCGTTTTCCCGGGACTAGCGGGAGTAGCGCCCCAGTACTTC
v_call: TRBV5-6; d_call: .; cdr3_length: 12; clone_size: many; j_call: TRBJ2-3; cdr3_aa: CASSEGSRTQYF; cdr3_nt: TGTGCCAGCAGCGAGGGGTCTCGTACGCAGTATTTT
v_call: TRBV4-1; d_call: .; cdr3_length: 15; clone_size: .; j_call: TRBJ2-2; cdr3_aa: CASRYRVSDTGELFF; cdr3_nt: TGCGCCAGCAGGTATCGGGTCTCGGACACCGGGGAGCTGTTTTTT
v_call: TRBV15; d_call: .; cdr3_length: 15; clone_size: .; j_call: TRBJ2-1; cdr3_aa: CATSSGIVTCNEQFF; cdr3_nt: TGTGCCACCAGCTCCGGGATTGTGACCTGCAATGAGCAGTTCTTC
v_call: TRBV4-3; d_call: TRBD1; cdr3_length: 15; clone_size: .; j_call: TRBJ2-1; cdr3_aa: CASSLGQGFYNEQFF; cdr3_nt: TGCGCCAGCAGCCTGGGACAGGGTTTTTACAATGAGCAGTTCTTC
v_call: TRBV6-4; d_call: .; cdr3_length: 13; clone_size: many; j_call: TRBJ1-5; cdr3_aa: CASSDGPDQPQHF; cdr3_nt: TGTGCCAGCAGTGACGGCCCGGATCAGCCCCAGCATTTT
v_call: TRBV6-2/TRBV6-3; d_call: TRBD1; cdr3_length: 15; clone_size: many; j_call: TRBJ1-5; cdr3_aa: CASSPLGQFNQPQHF; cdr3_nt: TGTGCCAGCAGTCCCCTGGGACAGTTCAATCAGCCCCAGCATTTT
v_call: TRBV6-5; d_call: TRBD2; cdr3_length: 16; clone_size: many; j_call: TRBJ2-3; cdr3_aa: CASSLVSGGAKDTQYF; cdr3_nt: TGTGCCAGCAGCCTAGTTAGCGGGGGGGCCAAAGATACGCAGTATTTT
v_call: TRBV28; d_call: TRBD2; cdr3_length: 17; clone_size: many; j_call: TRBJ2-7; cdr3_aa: CASSPPVASGRGYEQYF; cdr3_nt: TGTGCCAGCAGTCCCCCCGTGGCTAGCGGGAGGGGTTACGAGCAGTACTTC
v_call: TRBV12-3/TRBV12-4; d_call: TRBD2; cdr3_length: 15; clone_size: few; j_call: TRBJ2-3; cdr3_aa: CASSFGGGASDTQYF; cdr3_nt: TGTGCCAGCAGTTTCGGCGGGGGGGCTTCAGATACGCAGTATTTT
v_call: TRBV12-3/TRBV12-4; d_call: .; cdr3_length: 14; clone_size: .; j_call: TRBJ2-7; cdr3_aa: CASSLGAATYGQYF; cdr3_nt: TGTGCCAGCAGTTTAGGGGCTGCCACCTACGGGCAGTACTTC
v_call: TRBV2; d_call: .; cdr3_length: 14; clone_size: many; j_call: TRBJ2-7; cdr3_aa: CASSRGQFSYEQYF; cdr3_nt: TGTGCCAGCAGTCGAGGACAGTTCTCCTACGAGCAGTACTTC
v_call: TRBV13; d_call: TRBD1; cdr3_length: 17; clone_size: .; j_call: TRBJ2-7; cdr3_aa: CASSLGPLGTGPYEQYF; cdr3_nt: TGTGCCAGCAGCTTAGGCCCATTAGGGACAGGGCCCTACGAGCAGTACTTC
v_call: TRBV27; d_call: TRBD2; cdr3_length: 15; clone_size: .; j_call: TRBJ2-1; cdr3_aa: CASSQSGSAYNEQFF; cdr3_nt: TGTGCCAGCAGCCAAAGCGGGAGCGCCTACAATGAGCAGTTCTTC
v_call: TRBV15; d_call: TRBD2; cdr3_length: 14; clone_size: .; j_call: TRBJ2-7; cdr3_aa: CATSRSSGSNEQYF; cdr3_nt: TGTGCCACCAGCAGATCCAGCGGGAGTAACGAGCAGTACTTC
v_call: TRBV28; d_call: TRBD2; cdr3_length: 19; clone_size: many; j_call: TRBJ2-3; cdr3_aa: CASSFSTSGSSMGTDTQYF; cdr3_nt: TGTGCCAGCAGTTTTAGTACTAGCGGGAGTAGTATGGGCACAGATACGCAGTATTTT
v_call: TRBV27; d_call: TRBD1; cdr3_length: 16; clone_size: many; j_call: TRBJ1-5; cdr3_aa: CASSSLTGAPGQPQHF; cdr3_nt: TGTGCCAGCAGTTCACTGACAGGGGCGCCAGGGCAGCCCCAGCATTTT
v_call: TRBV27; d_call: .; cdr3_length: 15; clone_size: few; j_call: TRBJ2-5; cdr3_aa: CASSSLPPGRETQYF; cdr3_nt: TGTGCCAGCAGTTCTCTCCCGCCGGGCCGGGAGACCCAGTACTTC
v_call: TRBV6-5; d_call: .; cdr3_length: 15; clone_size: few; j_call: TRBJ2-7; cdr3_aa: CASSYGAVSDYEQYF; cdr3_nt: TGTGCCAGCAGTTACGGGGCCGTCTCAGACTACGAGCAGTACTTC
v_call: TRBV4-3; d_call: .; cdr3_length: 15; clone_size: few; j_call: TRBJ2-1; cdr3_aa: CASSQDGSGYNEQFF; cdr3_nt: TGCGCCAGCAGCCAAGATGGTAGCGGCTACAATGAGCAGTTCTTC
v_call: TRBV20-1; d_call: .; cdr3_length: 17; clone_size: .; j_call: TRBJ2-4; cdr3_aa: CSARGDLSLSAKNIQYF; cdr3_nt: TGCAGTGCTAGAGGGGATCTTAGCCTCTCGGCCAAAAACATTCAGTACTTC
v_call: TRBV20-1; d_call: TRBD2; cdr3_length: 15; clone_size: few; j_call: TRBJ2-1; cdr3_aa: CSARERGNSYNEQFF; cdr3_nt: TGCAGTGCTAGAGAGCGGGGGAACTCCTACAATGAGCAGTTCTTC
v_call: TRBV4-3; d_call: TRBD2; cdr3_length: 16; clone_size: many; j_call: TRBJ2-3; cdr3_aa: CASSPNSGRSSDTQYF; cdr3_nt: TGCGCCAGCAGCCCAAATAGCGGGAGATCATCAGATACGCAGTATTTT
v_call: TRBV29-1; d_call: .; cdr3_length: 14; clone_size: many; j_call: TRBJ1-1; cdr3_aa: CSVEVAVPPYEAFF; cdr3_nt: TGCAGCGTTGAAGTGGCGGTTCCTCCTTATGAAGCTTTCTTT
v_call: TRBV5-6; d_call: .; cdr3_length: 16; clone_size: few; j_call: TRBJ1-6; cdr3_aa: CASSGRGGSYNSPLHF; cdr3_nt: TGTGCCAGCAGCGGTCGGGGGGGTTCCTATAATTCACCCCTCCACTTT
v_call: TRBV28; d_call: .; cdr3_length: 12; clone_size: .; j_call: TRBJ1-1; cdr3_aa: CASATGGAEAFF; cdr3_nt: TGTGCCAGCGCGACCGGGGGAGCTGAGGCTTTCTTT
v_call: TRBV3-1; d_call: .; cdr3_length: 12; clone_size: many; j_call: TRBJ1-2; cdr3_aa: CASSLTYYGYTF; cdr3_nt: TGTGCCAGCAGCCTGACGTATTATGGCTACACCTTC
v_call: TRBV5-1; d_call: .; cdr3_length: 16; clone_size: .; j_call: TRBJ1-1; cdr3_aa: CASSLGTGLLNTEAFF; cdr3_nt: TGCGCCAGCAGCCTTGGAACCGGACTGTTGAACACTGAAGCTTTCTTT
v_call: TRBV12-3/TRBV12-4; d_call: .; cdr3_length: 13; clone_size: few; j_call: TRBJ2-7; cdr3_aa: CASTFGQYYEQYF; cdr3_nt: TGTGCCAGCACCTTCGGACAGTACTACGAGCAGTACTTC
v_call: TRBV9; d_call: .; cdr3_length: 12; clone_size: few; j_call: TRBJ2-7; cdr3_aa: CASSGQSREQYF; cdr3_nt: TGTGCCAGCAGCGGACAGAGCCGCGAGCAGTACTTC
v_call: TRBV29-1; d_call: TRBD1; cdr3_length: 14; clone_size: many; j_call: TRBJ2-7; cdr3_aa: CSVKVTGEAYEQYF; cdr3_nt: TGCAGCGTGAAAGTGACAGGGGAAGCCTACGAGCAGTACTTC
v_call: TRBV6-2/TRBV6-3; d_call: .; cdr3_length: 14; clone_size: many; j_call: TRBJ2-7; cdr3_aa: CASSYMAISYEQYF; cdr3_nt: TGTGCCAGCAGTTACATGGCGATCTCCTACGAGCAGTACTTC
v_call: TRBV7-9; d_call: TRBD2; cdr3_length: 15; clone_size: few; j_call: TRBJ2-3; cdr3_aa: CASSHLAGGADTQYF; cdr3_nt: TGTGCCAGCAGCCATTTAGCGGGGGGGGCAGATACGCAGTATTTT
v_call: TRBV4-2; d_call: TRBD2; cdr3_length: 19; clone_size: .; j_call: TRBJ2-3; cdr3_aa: CASSQEEPSSGRAADTQYF; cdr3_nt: TGTGCCAGCAGCCAAGAGGAGCCGTCTAGCGGGAGGGCCGCGGATACGCAGTATTTT
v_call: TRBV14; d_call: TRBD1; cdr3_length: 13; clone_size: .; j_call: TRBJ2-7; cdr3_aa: CASSRLTGYEQYF; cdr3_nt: TGTGCCAGCAGCCGACTGACAGGGTACGAGCAGTACTTC
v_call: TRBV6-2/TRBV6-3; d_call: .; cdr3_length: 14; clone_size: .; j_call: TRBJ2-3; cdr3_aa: CASKDYLSRATQYF; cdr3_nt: TGTGCCAGCAAGGACTACCTCAGCAGAGCTACGCAGTATTTT
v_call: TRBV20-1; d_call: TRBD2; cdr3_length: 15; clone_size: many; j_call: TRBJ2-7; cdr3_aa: CSARSLAGASYEQYF; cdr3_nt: TGCAGTGCCCGTTCGCTAGCGGGGGCCTCCTACGAGCAGTACTTC
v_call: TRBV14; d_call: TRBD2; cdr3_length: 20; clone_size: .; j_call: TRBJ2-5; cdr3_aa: CASAWRRDSGLAGYQETQYF; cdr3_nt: TGTGCCAGCGCATGGAGGCGGGACAGCGGACTAGCGGGGTACCAAGAGACCCAGTACTTC
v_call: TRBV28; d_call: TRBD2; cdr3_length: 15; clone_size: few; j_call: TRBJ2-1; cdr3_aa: CASSLLAGIQNEQFF; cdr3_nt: TGTGCCAGCAGTCTACTAGCGGGAATACAGAATGAGCAGTTCTTC
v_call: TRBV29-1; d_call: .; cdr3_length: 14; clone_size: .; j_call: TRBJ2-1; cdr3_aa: CSVEDGISYNEQFF; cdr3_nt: TGCAGCGTTGAAGACGGGATCTCCTACAATGAGCAGTTCTTC